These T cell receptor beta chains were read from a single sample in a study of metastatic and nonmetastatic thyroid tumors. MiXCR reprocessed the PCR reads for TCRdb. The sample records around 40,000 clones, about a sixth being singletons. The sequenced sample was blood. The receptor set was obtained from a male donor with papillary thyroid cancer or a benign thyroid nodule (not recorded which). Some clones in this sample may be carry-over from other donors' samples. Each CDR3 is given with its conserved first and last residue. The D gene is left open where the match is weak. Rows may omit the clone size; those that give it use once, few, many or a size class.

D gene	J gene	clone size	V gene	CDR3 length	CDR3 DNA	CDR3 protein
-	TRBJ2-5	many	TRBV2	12	TGTGCCAGCACGGTGGAGGGGGAGACCCAGTACTTC	CASTVEGETQYF
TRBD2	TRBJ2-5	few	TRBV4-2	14	TGTGCCAGCAGCCAAGATCTCGTGAGGCGGGGGTTGTGCTTC	CASSQDLVRRGLCF
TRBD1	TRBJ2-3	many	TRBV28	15	TGTGCCAGCAGTCAGACAGGGGGGAGCACAGATACGCAGTATTTT	CASSQTGGSTDTQYF
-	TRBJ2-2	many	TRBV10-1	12	TGCGCCAGCAGGGAGGACCGCGGGGAGCTGTTTTTT	CASREDRGELFF
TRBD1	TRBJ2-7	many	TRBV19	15	TGTGCCAGTCGGGACAGGGGTACCTCTGCCTACGAGCAGTACTTC	CASRDRGTSAYEQYF
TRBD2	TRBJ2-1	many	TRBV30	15	TGTGCCTGGAGTGTACTAGCGGGAGGGAACAATGAGCAGTTCTTC	CAWSVLAGGNNEQFF
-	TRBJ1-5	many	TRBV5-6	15	TGTGCCAGCAGCTTGTGGGTGGGGCTCAATCAGCCCCAGCATTTT	CASSLWVGLNQPQHF
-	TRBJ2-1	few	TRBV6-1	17	TGTGCCAGCAGTGAAGAAAGAGCGAGGAGCTCCTACAATGAGCAGTTCTTC	CASSEERARSSYNEQFF
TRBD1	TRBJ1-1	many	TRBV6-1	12	TGTGCCAGCAGCCCCAGGGGGGATGAAGCTTTCTTT	CASSPRGDEAFF
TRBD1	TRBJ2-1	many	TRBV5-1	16	TGCGCCAGCAGCTTGATCACAGGGGGCGCAGGCAATGAGCAGTTCTTC	CASSLITGGAGNEQFF
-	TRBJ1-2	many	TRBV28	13	TGTGCCAGCAGTTTATATCGGACGGCCGGCTACACCTTC	CASSLYRTAGYTF
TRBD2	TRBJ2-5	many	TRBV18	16	TGTGCCAGCTCACCGGGACTAGCGGGGGCCGAAGAGACCCAGTACTTC	CASSPGLAGAEETQYF
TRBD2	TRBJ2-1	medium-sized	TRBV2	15	TGTGCCAGCACGACTAGCGGGAGAGGTTACAATGAGCAGTTCTTC	CASTTSGRGYNEQFF
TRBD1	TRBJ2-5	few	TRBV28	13	TGTGCCAGCAGCTCGGGACAGCAAGAGACCCAGTACTTC	CASSSGQQETQYF
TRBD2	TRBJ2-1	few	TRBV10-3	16	TGTGCCATCAGTGAGACGGTGGGGGGGGACTACAATGAGCAGTCCTTC	CAISETVGGDYNEQSF
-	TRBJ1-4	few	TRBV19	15	TGTGCCAGTAGTATAGGGGCCGTCTTTAATGAAAAACTGTTTTTT	CASSIGAVFNEKLFF
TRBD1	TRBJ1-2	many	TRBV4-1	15	TGCGCCAGCAGCCCTTCGACAGGGTCTAACTATGGCTACACCTTC	CASSPSTGSNYGYTF
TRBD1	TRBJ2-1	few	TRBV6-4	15	TGTGCCAGCAAAGGACAGGGAAAGGGATTAACCTTGGAGTTCTTC	CASKGQGKGLTLEFF
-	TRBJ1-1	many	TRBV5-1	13	TGCGCCAGCAGCTTGGGGGGGAGGACTGAAGCTTTCTTT	CASSLGGRTEAFF
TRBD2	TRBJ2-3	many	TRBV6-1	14	TGTGCCAGCAGGCCGGGACTAGCAACAGATACGCAGTATTTT	CASRPGLATDTQYF
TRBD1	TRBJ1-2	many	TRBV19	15	TGTGCCAGTAGTATAGGCACAAGGACAGGGAGCGGCTACACCTTC	CASSIGTRTGSGYTF
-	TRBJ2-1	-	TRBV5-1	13	TGCGCCAGCAGCGCGAAGTCCTACAATGAGCAGTTCTTC	CASSAKSYNEQFF
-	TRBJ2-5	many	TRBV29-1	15	TGCAGCGTTGAAACCCACCTGAGGCAGGGCGAGACCCAGTACTTC	CSVETHLRQGETQYF
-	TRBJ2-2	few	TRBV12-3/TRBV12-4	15	TGTGCCAGCAGTCTCTTCGGGGGTCAACCCGTGGAGCTGTTTTTT	CASSLFGGQPVELFF
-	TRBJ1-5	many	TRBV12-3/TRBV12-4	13	TGTGCCAGCAGTTTGAACAGTTATCAGCCCCAGCATTTT	CASSLNSYQPQHF
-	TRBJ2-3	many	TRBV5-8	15	TGTGCCAGCAATTTAGGAGAGCCTCTGGCAGATACGCAGTATTTT	CASNLGEPLADTQYF
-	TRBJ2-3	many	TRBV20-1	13	TGCAGTGCTAGAGCTGCGAGGCCAGATACGCAGTATTTT	CSARAARPDTQYF
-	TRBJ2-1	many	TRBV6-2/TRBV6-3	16	TGTGCCAGCAGTAACCCCCCGGGAGACGCCTACAATGAGCAGTTCTTC	CASSNPPGDAYNEQFF
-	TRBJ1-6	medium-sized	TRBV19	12	TGTGCCAGTAGTATCTTGGGGTCACCCCTCCACTTT	CASSILGSPLHF
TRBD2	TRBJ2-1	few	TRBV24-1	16	TGTGCCACCAGTGATTTGGCTAGCGGGCTAAGCGATGAGCAGTTCTTC	CATSDLASGLSDEQFF
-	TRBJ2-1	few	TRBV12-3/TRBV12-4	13	TGTGCCAGCAGTTTCGCGTGGTACAATGAGCAGTTCTTC	CASSFAWYNEQFF
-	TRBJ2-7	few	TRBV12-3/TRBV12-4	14	TGTGCCAGCATTTGGGCCACGTGCGCGGTCGAGCAGTACTTC	CASIWATCAVEQYF
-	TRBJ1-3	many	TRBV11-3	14	TGTGCCAGCAGGCTACCCAGGGCTGGAAACACCATATATTTT	CASRLPRAGNTIYF
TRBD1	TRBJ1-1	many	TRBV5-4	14	TGTGCCAGCAGCTTGGAGACAGGGGGCTTTCAGGCTTTCTTT	CASSLETGGFQAFF
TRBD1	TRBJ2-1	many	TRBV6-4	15	TGTGCCAGCAGTGACTCAGGACAGGGGCCCGATGAGCAGTTCTTC	CASSDSGQGPDEQFF
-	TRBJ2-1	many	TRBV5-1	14	TGCGCCAGCAGCTTGAACGGAGGGTCCTATGAGCAGTTCTTC	CASSLNGGSYEQFF
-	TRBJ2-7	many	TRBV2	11	TGTGCCAGCAGTGAATTTTACGAGCAGTACTTC	CASSEFYEQYF
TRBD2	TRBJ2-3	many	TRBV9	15	TGTGCCAGCAAGAAGCGGGAGTTAGGCACAGATACGCAGTATTTT	CASKKRELGTDTQYF